Described below is a single T cell receptor beta chain sequence and its context. Antigen specificity is unknown. TCRdb's table, derived via immunoSEQ multiplex PCR, lists solely in-frame clones and lacks some. Of around 140,000 clones listed, about 87% are singletons. The sample originates from a study of cytomegalovirus exposure and HLA in healthy donors. As for the study in general: The 120 validation repertoires were produced on the same platform as the roughly 700 repertoires of the first cohort. This was reported in a later analysis.

The CDR3 sequence is 14 residues long. Germline CDR1 is MNHEY and CDR2 is SMNVEV (reference sequence). The V gene lost 4 bases and the J gene lost 7 bases, with 17 bases spanning the gap. General study points: According to a subsequent analysis, TCR clusters from the first cohort were inclined to appear together in the 120 or so validation repertoires.

The receptor was isolated from a man between 18 and 29 years old in good health and CMV-seropositive. Sequences were obtained from PBMCs. The V and J genes are TRBV27 and TRBJ2-7; maybe TRBD2 (7 bases). The CDR3 coding sequence is TGTGCCAGCAGTTCCGGGGGGCCCAGAAGGGAGCAGTACTTC. It yields the protein CASSSGGPRREQYF.